Sequencing of this T cell receptor beta chain was carried out in a study of T cells after yellow fever vaccination. TCRdb processed the 5' RACE reads anew with MiXCR; each CDR3 protein has one entry. This table holds 250,000 to 350,000 distinct CDR3 sequences, approximately 8% found once. This clonotype was seen a few times. Per germline, CDR1 MGHRA and CDR2 YSYEKL. Trimming took 3 bases from V and 7 from J; bases not matched to a gene: 3. CDR3 length: 13 amino acids. This chain links TRBV4-1 with TRBJ1-1, with TRBD1 matching 9 bases. Specimen: CD4+ T cells sorted from PBMCs, collected 5 days after the yellow fever booster vaccination. This TCR was recovered from a man in his late teens or twenties who received the YFV17D yellow fever vaccine. CDR3 residues: CASSHRQGGEAFF. The CDR3 region has the DNA TGCGCCAGCAGCCACCGACAGGGGGGTGAAGCTTTCTTT.